Sequencing of this T cell receptor (beta chain) was carried out in a study of CD8 T cells in Susac syndrome. Random-hexamer reverse transcription was applied to about 0.5 to 1 ug RNA. The CDR3 of TCR beta was amplified by immunoSEQ multiplex PCR across 54 Vbeta and 13 Jbeta. Each CDR3 protein is one row after TCRdb ran MiXCR on the immunoSEQ multiplex PCR reads. The repertoire consists of about 140,000 distinct CDR3 sequences, with approximately 95% occurring once and the leading ten covering 0.084%. Healthy donors constituted the controls, which were matched for age and sex. Negative isolation yielded CD4+ and CD8+ T cells, and FACS enriched TEMRA cells. The specimen was CD4+ T cells from PBMCs. This clonotype originated in a human donor in good health.

This chain's CDR3 is CATSGLGDEQFF. In DNA form, the CDR3 reads TGTGCCACCAGTGGACTGGGGGATGAGCAGTTCTTC. V is TRBV24-1 and J is TRBJ2-1; either TRBD1 or TRBD2 may supply D (5 bases each). The CDR3 length is 12 residues. CDR1 and CDR2 (germline): KGHDR, SFDVKD. The V end lost 5 bases, the J end lost 8 bases, and 9 bases lay between the germline ends.